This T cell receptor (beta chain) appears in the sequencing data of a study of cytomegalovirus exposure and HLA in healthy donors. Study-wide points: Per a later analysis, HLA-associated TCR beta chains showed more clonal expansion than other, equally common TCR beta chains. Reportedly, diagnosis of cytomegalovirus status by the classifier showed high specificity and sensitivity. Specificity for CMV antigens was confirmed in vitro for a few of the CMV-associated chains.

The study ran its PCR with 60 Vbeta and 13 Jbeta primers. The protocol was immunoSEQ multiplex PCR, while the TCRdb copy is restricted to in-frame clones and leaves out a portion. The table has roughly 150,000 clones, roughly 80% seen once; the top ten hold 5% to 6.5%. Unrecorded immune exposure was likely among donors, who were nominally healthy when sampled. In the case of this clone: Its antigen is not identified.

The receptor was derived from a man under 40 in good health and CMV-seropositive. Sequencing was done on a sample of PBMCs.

CDR3 amino acids: CASSFNLKNTEAFF. The CDR3 DNA follows: TGTGCCAGTAGTTTCAACCTAAAAAACACTGAAGCTTTCTTT. V gene TRBV19 combines with J gene TRBJ1-1, with unresolved D. V lost 5 bases and J 2 bases, leaving 12 bases between the germline ends. The CDR3 sequence is 14 residues long. Per germline, CDR1 LNHDA and CDR2 SQIVND (reference sequence). Drawing the rest from reference TRBV19 and TRBJ1-1, the complete variable domain is DGGITQSPKYLFRKEGQNVTLSCEQNLNHDAMYWYRQDPGQGLRLIYYSQIVNDFQKGDIAEGYSVSREKKESFPLTVTSAQKNPTAFYLCASSFNLKNTEAFFGQGTRLTVV.